Below, 19 T cell receptor beta chains from the same sample are listed, as sequenced in a study of post-analysis software for immune sequencing data. These receptors are not linked to any known antigen. Unique molecular identifiers were carried by the TCR beta cDNA libraries. TCRdb ran MiXCR on the PCR reads and lists one entry per CDR3 protein. The top ten hold around 11% of the sample, which has some 700,000 distinct CDR3 sequences, approximately 60% seen once. Findings and limits, study-wide: Patients had higher frequencies than controls of roughly 5 TRBV segments, including TRBV5-6, TRBV5-1 and TRBV20-1.

The specimen was blood. The receptors were gathered from a girl aged 2 to 10 with multiple sclerosis.

The DNA for the CDR3 is TGCAGCGTTCCAGTAACGGATGGCTACACCTTC. Protein sequence: CSVPVTDGYTF. This chain links TRBV29-1 with TRBJ1-2; D gene unclear. The V end was cut by 5 bases, the J end by 6 bases, with 10 bases between. CDR3 length equals 11 residues. Germline-derived CDR1 and CDR2 are SQVTM and ANQGSEA. Using reference TRBV29-1 and TRBJ1-2 for the parts outside the CDR3, the full variable domain is SAVISQKPSRDICQRGTSLTIQCQVDSQVTMMFWYRQQPGQSLTLIATANQGSEATYESGFVIDKFPISRPNLTFSTLTVSNMSPEDSSIYLCSVPVTDGYTFGSGTRLTVV.

The chain employs TRBV6-4 and TRBJ2-4, with D unclear. Trimming cost V 5 bases and J 7 bases, with 15 bases left between them. The germline V gene encodes CDR1 MRHNA and CDR2 SNTAGT. The CDR3 spans 14 residues. The CDR3 loop is CASSPDGYANIQYF. CDR3 sequence (DNA): TGTGCCAGCAGTCCGGACGGTTATGCCAACATTCAGTACTTC.

This clonotype has only a few counts. The gene calls are TRBV29-1 and TRBJ1-1, with a weak D call TRBD1 (5 bases). With 6 bases removed from V and 1 base from J, the gap between germline ends came to 15 bases. This CDR3 has 14 amino acids. The V gene's germline CDR1 is SQVTM and CDR2 ANQGSEA. The CDR3 DNA reads as TGCAGCGTACCGAGCTGGACACCGAACACTGAAGCTTTCTTT. The encoded protein is CSVPSWTPNTEAFF.

V and J are TRBV2 and TRBJ2-4; D is unresolved. Trimming took off 2 bases at V and 1 base at J, with 9 bases between the two ends. This CDR3 contains 15 residues. Germline CDR1 and CDR2: SNHLY and FYNNEI. The CDR3 loop reads CASSEFPFAKNIQYF. As DNA, the CDR3 is TGTGCCAGCAGTGAATTTCCGTTCGCCAAAAACATTCAGTACTTC.

The chain employs TRBV6-5 and TRBJ1-5; TRBD1 might be the D (6 bases). Germline V gives CDR1 MNHEY, CDR2 SVGAGI. This CDR3 is built from 15 residues. V lost 5 bases and J lost 3, with 14 bases in between. The CDR3 DNA reads as TGTGCCAGCAGTCACCAAGGGGGATCCAATCAGCCCCAGCATTTT. This encodes CASSHQGGSNQPQHF.

This sequence joins TRBV20-1 and TRBJ1-5, with unresolved D. The CDR3 contains 13 residues. Germline values: CDR1 DFQATT, CDR2 SNEGSKA (reference sequence). Deletions cut 0 bases from V and 6 bases from J, with 9 bases between. The CDR3 spells CSARDSHSQPQHF. CDR3 DNA sequence: TGCAGTGCTAGAGATTCCCACTCTCAGCCCCAGCATTTT.

The chain joins TRBV7-6 to TRBJ1-6; D uncertain. The CDR3 sequence is 15 residues long. V lost 1 base, J lost 8 bases, and 12 bases lay in between. From germline, CDR1 is SGHVS and CDR2 FNYEAQ. This CDR3 is CASSLGRSPDSPLHF. CDR3 nucleotides: TGTGCCAGCAGCTTAGGGCGGAGCCCGGATTCACCCCTCCACTTT. The variable domain in full, with the rest retrieved from reference TRBV7-6 and TRBJ1-6, is GAGVSQSPRYKVTKRGQDVALRCDPISGHVSLYWYRQALGQGPEFLTYFNYEAQQDKSGLPNDRFSAERPEGSISTLTIQRTEQRDSAMYRCASSLGRSPDSPLHFGNGTRLTVT.

The chain links TRBV6-5 to TRBJ1-2; weak D call: TRBD1 (5 bases). This CDR3 has 18 residues. V was shortened by 2 bases and J by 4 bases, with 23 bases between the two germline ends. The germline V gene encodes CDR1 MNHEY and CDR2 SVGAGI. As DNA, the CDR3 is TGTGCCAGCAGTTACGGGGTGGCCGGGACCGGTACCTTCTATGGCTACACCTTC. This encodes CASSYGVAGTGTFYGYTF.

This clonotype was counted a few times. The V and J genes are TRBV29-1 and TRBJ2-1; TRBD2 matches 11 bases. Germline values: CDR1 SQVTM, CDR2 ANQGSEA. The CDR3 is 14 residues long. The V gene end was trimmed by 7 bases and the J gene end by 8 bases; junction bases not matched to a gene: 10. CDR3 loop: CSGVTSGRRDEQFF. Written as DNA, the CDR3 is TGCAGCGGTGTCACTAGCGGGAGACGGGATGAGCAGTTCTTC.

This clonotype was counted only a few times. The chain carries TRBV29-1 and TRBJ2-3, with D perhaps assigned TRBD1 or TRBD2 (5 bases each). Germline values: CDR1 SQVTM, CDR2 ANQGSEA. With 7 bases removed from V and 0 bases from J, the gap between germline ends came to 8 bases. There are 12 residues in the CDR3. CDR3 DNA: TGCAGCGGCCGGGACAGCACAGATACGCAGTATTTT. Translation: CSGRDSTDTQYF.

The chain has TRBV2 and TRBJ2-1, with 9 bases identical to TRBD1. The CDR3 spans 16 residues. Germline V CDR1 and CDR2: SNHLY, FYNNEI. V shed 6 bases, J shed 3 bases, and the junction held 9 bases outside the gene matches. The CDR3 sequence is CASRELTGGGYNEQFF. The DNA for the CDR3 is TGTGCCAGCAGGGAACTAACAGGGGGCGGCTACAATGAGCAGTTCTTC.

The V and J genes are TRBV7-2 and TRBJ2-2, with 9 bases fitting TRBD2. The CDR3 length is 15 residues. The germline V gene has CDR1 SGHTA and CDR2 FQGNSA. J gave up 1 base and V 5 bases, and 2 bases lay outside the gene matches. In nucleotides, the CDR3 is TGTGCCAGCAGCCCGCGGGGGGGGAACACCGGGGAGCTGTTTTTT. This gives the protein CASSPRGGNTGELFF.

The chain recombines TRBV14 with TRBJ2-1; 9 bases agree with TRBD2. Unmatched junction bases numbered 3, after V lost 3 bases and J lost 6 bases. This CDR3 is 14 amino acids long. Germline lookup yields CDR1 SGHDN and CDR2 FVKESK. DNA for the CDR3: TGTGCCAGCAGCCATATAGCGGGGGTCAATGAGCAGTTCTTC. Its translation is CASSHIAGVNEQFF.

The chain recombines TRBV29-1 with TRBJ2-7, with D perhaps matching TRBD1 (7 bases). Trimming stripped 8 bases from V and 0 bases from J, with 17 bases between. CDR3 length: 14 residues. Germline CDR1 is SQVTM and CDR2 is ANQGSEA. CDR3 protein: CSQRGTDRSYEQYF. CDR3 in DNA: TGCAGCCAACGGGGGACAGACCGCTCCTACGAGCAGTACTTC.

The rearrangement links TRBV12-3 or TRBV12-4 to TRBJ1-1, with D uncertain. The CDR3 length is 14 residues. The V end lost 2 bases, the J end lost 5 bases, and 12 bases lay between the germline ends. CDR3 nucleotide sequence: TGTGCCAGCAGTTTAACAATTTTGAGGACTGAAGCTTTCTTT. It specifies CASSLTILRTEAFF.

This chain links TRBV5-5 with TRBJ2-1; 7 bases align to TRBD2. Germline CDR1 reads SGHKS; CDR2 reads YYEKEE (reference sequence). V gave up 0 bases and J gave up 10 bases; unmatched junction bases: 10. The CDR3 is 15 residues long. DNA for the CDR3: TGTGCCAGCAGCTTGGCGGCAGGGCGGGGGATAGAGCAGTTCTTC. It specifies CASSLAAGRGIEQFF.

This clonotype was counted only a few times. V is TRBV15 and J is TRBJ1-1; 8 nucleotides line up with TRBD1. Germline-derived CDR1 and CDR2 are LNHNV and YYDKDF (reference sequence). The V gene end was trimmed by 3 bases and the J gene end by 4 bases; junction bases not matched to a gene: 7. This CDR3 is built from 15 residues. In DNA form, the CDR3 reads TGTGCCACCAGCAGGATGACAGGGGACGGCACTGAAGCTTTCTTT. This encodes CATSRMTGDGTEAFF. Based on the CDR3 plus reference TRBV15 and TRBJ1-1, the full variable domain is DAMVIQNPRYQVTQFGKPVTLSCSQTLNHNVMYWYQQKSSQAPKLLFHYYDKDFNNEADTPDNFQSRRPNTSFCFLDIRSPGLGDTAMYLCATSRMTGDGTEAFFGQGTRLTVV.

The CDR3 nucleotides read TGTGCCATCATAAAAGGTGACAGGGGCTATGGCTACACCTTC. This codes for CAIIKGDRGYGYTF. V usage is TRBV10-3 and J usage is TRBJ1-2, with TRBD1 matching over 8 bases. CDR1 is ENHRY and CDR2 is SYGVKD in the germline V gene. CDR3 length equals 14 residues. V was clipped by 7 bases and J by 4 bases; unmatched bases: 8.

The chain employs TRBV20-1 and TRBJ1-2; 9 nucleotides align to TRBD1. The CDR3 is made up of 13 amino acids. V shed 4 bases and J 4 bases; nucleotides not matched to a gene: 4. Germline CDR1 DFQATT, CDR2 SNEGSKA (reference sequence). The CDR3: CSAKPDRGYGYTF. Written as DNA, the CDR3 is TGCAGTGCTAAACCGGACAGGGGCTATGGCTACACCTTC.